One sample yielded the 16 T cell receptor beta chains listed below, sequenced in a study of T cells in localized non-small cell lung cancer (dated by TCRdb to 2020 to 2021). Library construction relied on the immunoSEQ multiplex PCR assay. Drawn from immuneACCESS, this table holds only the in-frame rearrangements with V and J called that TCRdb kept. Clones are partly lost; checked studies trace under half to an unresolved V gene and leave the rest unexplained. The sample includes 30,000 to 40,000 clones, with roughly 90% observed a single time. More than 4% of the sample is held by the ten biggest clonotypes. Specimen: peripheral blood, collected before any cancer treatment. The receptors were sampled from a man aged 35 to 69 with stage I lung adenocarcinoma.

This clone was seen only once. This rearrangement joins TRBV5-4 to TRBJ2-1; tentative D call: TRBD1 (6 bases). Trimming pared 4 bases from V and 1 base from J, leaving 12 bases between. Germline CDR1 is SGHNT and CDR2 is YYREEE (reference sequence). The CDR3 has 15 residues. CDR3 region: CASSPRGQSYNEQFF. The CDR3 nucleotides are TGTGCCAGCAGCCCAAGAGGACAGTCCTACAATGAGCAGTTCTTC. Looking up the rest from reference TRBV5-4 and TRBJ2-1 gives the full variable domain: ETGVTQSPTHLIKTRGQQVTLRCSSQSGHNTVSWYQQALGQGPQFIFQYYREEENGRGNFPPRFSGLQFPNYSSELNVNALELDDSALYLCASSPRGQSYNEQFFGPGTRLTVL.

On this clone: The germline gene is not matched at one end of the junction; a read error may be the cause. V usage is TRBV11-2 and J usage is TRBJ1-1; no definite D call. This CDR3 is built from 11 residues. Germline-derived CDR1 and CDR2 are SGHAT and FQNNGV. CDR3 nucleotides: TGTGCCAGCAGCTTGGGTCCAGCGCGTCTCTTT. Translating gives CASSLGPARLF.

This clone was recorded once. The chain has TRBV6-6 and TRBJ1-1; 11 nucleotides match TRBD1. Trimming at V came to 3 bases and at J to 6 bases, leaving 6 bases not matched to a gene. The CDR3 is 15 amino acids. In germline, CDR1 is MNHNY, CDR2 SVGAGI (reference sequence). CDR3 in amino acids: CASSYLGQGASEAFF. DNA of the CDR3: TGTGCCAGCAGTTATTTAGGACAGGGGGCTTCTGAAGCTTTCTTT.

The chain couples TRBV2 to TRBJ2-7; no firm D call. Trimming removed 1 base from V and 3 bases from J, with 7 bases in between. This CDR3 region has 13 residues. The germline V gene has CDR1 SNHLY and CDR2 FYNNEI. The CDR3 spells CASSEVGNYEQYF. The CDR3 DNA sequence: TGTGCCAGCAGTGAAGTGGGGAACTACGAGCAGTACTTC. The full variable domain, its missing parts supplied by reference TRBV2 and TRBJ2-7, is EPEVTQTPSHQVTQMGQEVILRCVPISNHLYFYWYRQILGQKVEFLVSFYNNEISEKSEIFDDQFSVERPDGSNFTLKIRSTKLEDSAMYFCASSEVGNYEQYFGPGTRLTVT.

The V and J genes are TRBV19 and TRBJ1-4; no clear D. V lost 2 bases to trimming and J lost 5 bases, with 18 bases between them. From germline, CDR1 is LNHDA and CDR2 SQIVND (reference sequence). This CDR3 has 17 residues. The CDR3 reads CASSITRKHLRNEKLFF. DNA for the CDR3: TGTGCCAGTAGTATAACACGAAAACATTTACGCAATGAAAAACTGTTTTTT.

The genes are TRBV9 and TRBJ2-1; 7 bases are shared with TRBD1. The germline V gene has CDR1 SGDLS and CDR2 YYNGEE. CDR3 length equals 16 residues. V shed 3 bases and J 3 bases; nucleotides not matched to a gene: 9. CDR3 nucleotide sequence: TGTGCCAGCAGCGGCACACAGGGGCTTAGCTACAATGAGCAGTTCTTC. This encodes CASSGTQGLSYNEQFF. The whole variable domain, remainder taken from reference TRBV9 and TRBJ2-1, is DSGVTQTPKHLITATGQRVTLRCSPRSGDLSVYWYQQSLDQGLQFLIQYYNGEERAKGNILERFSAQQFPDLHSELNLSSLELGDSALYFCASSGTQGLSYNEQFFGPGTRLTVL.

The chain links TRBV18 to TRBJ1-3; D uncertain. The CDR3 spans 12 residues. Trimming cost V 3 bases and J 4 bases, with 4 bases left between them. Germline loops: CDR1 KGHSH, CDR2 LQKENI. The CDR3 region is CASSPQGNTIYF. The CDR3 DNA sequence: TGTGCCAGCTCACCGCAGGGAAACACCATATATTTT. The variable domain in full, completed from reference TRBV18 and TRBJ1-3, reads NAGVMQNPRHLVRRRGQEARLRCSPMKGHSHVYWYRQLPEEGLKFMVYLQKENIIDESGMPKERFSAEFPKEGPSILRIQQVVRGDSAAYFCASSPQGNTIYFGEGSWLTVV.

The CDR3 region has the DNA TGTGCCAGCAGCGAATACCAGGGAGGGCGCACTGAAGCTTTCTTT. It encodes CASSEYQGGRTEAFF. The chain is built from TRBV11-2 and TRBJ1-1; a possible D gene is TRBD1 (5 bases). The germline gives CDR1 SGHAT, CDR2 FQNNGV. This CDR3 has 15 residues. V was cut by 5 bases and J by 4 bases, with 17 bases left in between.

The genes are TRBV29-1 and TRBJ1-2; the D is unclear. CDR3 length: 13 residues. Trimming shortened V by 7 bases and J by 6 bases, and 18 bases separated the two germline ends. CDR1 is SQVTM and CDR2 is ANQGSEA in the germline V gene. The CDR3 coding sequence is TGCAGCGCCCCCGCGTCAGTTTCGAATGGCTACACCTTC. Translated: CSAPASVSNGYTF. Filled out from reference TRBV29-1 and TRBJ1-2, the complete variable domain reads SAVISQKPSRDICQRGTSLTIQCQVDSQVTMMFWYRQQPGQSLTLIATANQGSEATYESGFVIDKFPISRPNLTFSTLTVSNMSPEDSSIYLCSAPASVSNGYTFGSGTRLTVV.

This chain joins TRBV6-1 and TRBJ2-3; TRBD2 agrees at 7 bases. CDR1 MNHNS and CDR2 SASEGT come from the germline V gene. This CDR3 region has 18 residues. V was pared by 2 bases and J by 0 bases, with 11 bases of the junction left unmatched. This CDR3 reads CASSEFVGGSTSTDTQYF. The CDR3 nucleotides are TGTGCCAGCAGTGAATTTGTGGGGGGGTCCACTAGCACAGATACGCAGTATTTT.

The chain couples TRBV11-3 to TRBJ2-1, with 7 positions matching TRBD1. This CDR3 region has 16 residues. The germline V gene encodes CDR1 SGHNT and CDR2 YENEEA. Trimming cost V 1 base and J 4 bases; bases outside gene matches: 7. CDR3 region: CASSLGDRGGYNEQFF. The DNA of the CDR3 is TGTGCCAGCAGCTTAGGGGACAGAGGAGGTTACAATGAGCAGTTCTTC.

The J gene is TRBJ1-3, the V gene TRBV6-1, with D maybe TRBD1 (6 bases). CDR1 MNHNS and CDR2 SASEGT come from the germline V gene. V lost 6 bases and J 4 bases, leaving 13 bases between the germline ends. The CDR3 is 14 residues long. The CDR3 here is CASRESGAGNTIYF. CDR3 nucleotide sequence: TGTGCCAGCAGGGAATCAGGGGCCGGAAACACCATATATTTT.

CDR3 sequence: CASSQVQGGTGKAFF. The CDR3 DNA follows: TGCGCCAGCAGCCAAGTTCAGGGGGGAACTGGTAAAGCTTTCTTT. V and J are TRBV4-1 and TRBJ1-1, with 7 bases that match TRBD1. CDR3 length equals 15 residues. The V and J ends lost 1 base and 9 bases, in that order; junction bases with no gene match: 11. CDR1 MGHRA and CDR2 YSYEKL come from the germline V gene.

This chain joins TRBV6-1 and TRBJ2-1, with TRBD1 matching 9 bases. The V and J ends lost 4 bases and 2 bases, in that order; junction bases with no gene match: 6. Germline loops: CDR1 MNHNS, CDR2 SASEGT. This CDR3 has 16 amino acids. The CDR3 is CASSASDRGTYNEQFF. In DNA, the CDR3 is TGTGCCAGCAGTGCCTCGGACAGGGGTACCTACAATGAGCAGTTCTTC.

The chain combines TRBV18 with TRBJ1-2, with 8 bases identical to TRBD1. Germline CDR1 is KGHSH and CDR2 is LQKENI. The CDR3 runs to 13 residues. V was pared by 6 bases and J by 3 bases, with 3 bases of the junction left unmatched. The CDR3 nucleotides are TGTGCCAGCTCGGAGGGACAGGACTATGGCTACACCTTC. It encodes CASSEGQDYGYTF.

This chain links TRBV5-1 with TRBJ1-1; D not resolved. The CDR3 has 13 residues. In germline, CDR1 is SGHRS, CDR2 YFSETQ. The V and J ends lost 7 bases and 2 bases respectively, with 12 bases between them. The CDR3 DNA reads TGCGCCAGCCGGACCAGTACTAACACTGAAGCTTTCTTT. It translates to CASRTSTNTEAFF.